This T cell receptor beta chain was found in a study of radiation and T cells in renal cell carcinoma. Study in general: Nephrectomy followed 15 Gy stereotactic body radiation by 4 weeks.

Specified time point: baseline pretreatment blood. The treatment was: 15 Gy SBRT to primary tumor, nephrectomy 4 weeks later. Serial blood draws occurred at baseline and 2 and 4 weeks post-SBRT. The tumor was a clear cell renal cell carcinoma. Assay: immunoSEQ multiplex PCR; the TCRdb copy retains only in-frame clones and omits some. In the table there are 70,000 to 100,000 clones, about four fifths of which are singletons. CDR1 and CDR2 from the germline V gene are MNHEY and SMNVEV (reference sequence). This CDR3 has 14 residues. Trimming removed 6 bases at V and 9 bases at J, with 17 bases between. The sample was blood, taken from a patient whose treatment included radiotherapy and nephrectomy. V and J are TRBV27 and TRBJ2-2, with D tentatively TRBD2 (7 bases). This sequence was found in a man in his sixties with renal cell carcinoma. CDR3 protein: CASRVRGAGRELFF. The CDR3 nucleotides are TGTGCCAGCAGAGTACGGGGGGCAGGAAGGGAGCTGTTTTTT.